These 25 T cell receptor beta chains share one sample of origin, sequenced in a study of T cells in Graves' hyperthyroidism and ophthalmopathy. Authors of the study amplified TCR beta CDR3 regions from RNA transcripts. First-round RT-PCR targeting the TCR CDR3 was performed with the HTBI primer set. From the multiplex PCR reads, TCRdb called clonotypes with MiXCR, one entry per CDR3 protein. The table has more than 350,000 distinct CDR3 sequences, 13% to 15% seen once. The sample consisted of blood. The receptors stem from a woman in her thirties with Graves' ophthalmopathy.

This clonotype was recorded at least ten times. The V call is TRBV28, the J call TRBJ2-5; D ambiguous. Germline lookup yields CDR1 MDHEN and CDR2 SYDVKM. This CDR3 spans 16 amino acids. V dropped 5 bases and J dropped 5 bases, with 21 bases sitting between them. CDR3 nucleotides: TGTGCCAGCAGTCTGAAAGGGTTCGACCCAACCGAGACCCAGTACTTC. Translating it yields CASSLKGFDPTETQYF. The full variable domain, in which reference TRBV28 and TRBJ2-5 provide the parts outside the CDR3, is DVKVTQSSRYLVKRTGEKVFLECVQDMDHENMFWYRQDPGLGLRLIYFSYDVKMKEKGDIPEGYSVSREKKERFSLILESASTNQTSMYLCASSLKGFDPTETQYFGPGTRLLVL.

This clonotype has only a few counts. The rearrangement links TRBV6-1 to TRBJ1-3, with D maybe TRBD1 (5 bases). CDR3 length equals 13 residues. Trimming took 7 bases from V and 9 from J, leaving 16 bases between them. Germline lookup yields CDR1 MNHNS and CDR2 SASEGT. Written as DNA, the CDR3 is TGTGCCAGCAACGAACGTCAGGGTTCCACCATATATTTT. Translation: CASNERQGSTIYF.

This clonotype was seen ten or more times. Here the CDR3 reads CATSDLLAGGPNEQFF. DNA for the CDR3: TGTGCCACCAGTGATTTGCTAGCGGGGGGGCCAAATGAGCAGTTCTTC. This chain links TRBV24-1 with TRBJ2-1; 12 bases fit TRBD2. Germline V CDR1 and CDR2: KGHDR, SFDVKD. The CDR3 runs 16 residues. V lost 0 bases to trimming and J lost 7 bases; unmatched junction nucleotides: 3.

The J gene is TRBJ2-2, the V gene TRBV7-2, with 8 bases matching TRBD1. CDR1 and CDR2 (germline): SGHTA, FQGNSA. The CDR3 has 14 residues. V lost 6 bases and J lost 8; bases outside the gene matches: 8. CDR3 DNA sequence: TGTGCCAGCAGGCCGGACAGGGCCGGGGGGGAGCTGTTTTTT. Its protein is CASRPDRAGGELFF.

This clonotype was detected many times. This rearrangement joins TRBV29-1 to TRBJ2-7; 8 bases align to TRBD1. The CDR3 sequence is 13 residues long. V was pared by 5 bases and J by 5 bases, with 8 bases of the junction left unmatched. The germline V gene encodes CDR1 SQVTM and CDR2 ANQGSEA. The CDR3 is CSVRRDRQNEQYF. CDR3 nucleotides: TGCAGCGTTCGCCGGGACAGGCAAAACGAGCAGTACTTC.

This clonotype was recorded at least ten times. The genes are TRBV20-1 and TRBJ2-7; no reliable D call. CDR1 is DFQATT, CDR2 SNEGSKA, per germline (reference sequence). This CDR3 spans 13 amino acids. The CDR3 sequence: CSGLVGLSYEQYF. The CDR3 region has the DNA TGCAGCGGATTGGTGGGGTTATCCTACGAGCAGTACTTC.

At least ten counts were recorded for this clonotype. In DNA, the CDR3 is TGTGCCAGCAGTTACTGGACAGGGGGCGTCGCAGAGACCCAGTACTTC. It codes for CASSYWTGGVAETQYF. The V gene is TRBV6-2 or TRBV6-3, the J gene TRBJ2-5; 11 bases are a match to TRBD1. The CDR3 sequence is 16 residues long. Germline-derived CDR1 and CDR2 are MNHEY and SVGEGT. The V segment lost 1 base and the J segment 4 bases; nucleotides outside the gene matches: 5.

This clonotype came up many times. This chain uses TRBV2 with TRBJ2-7; 7 bases map to TRBD1. This CDR3 spans 12 amino acids. V shed 10 bases, J shed 3 bases, and the junction held 6 bases outside the gene matches. Germline loops: CDR1 SNHLY, CDR2 FYNNEI. The CDR3 nucleotides read TGTGCCATCGTAAGACAGGGCTACGAGCAGTACTTC. As protein: CAIVRQGYEQYF.

At least ten counts were recorded for this clonotype. The J gene is TRBJ2-7, the V gene TRBV4-2; either TRBD1 or TRBD2 may supply D (5 bases each). Germline lookup yields CDR1 LGHNA and CDR2 YNFKEQ. This CDR3 has 17 residues. V dropped 0 bases and J dropped 0 bases, with 15 bases sitting between them. CDR3 protein: CASSQEYWGSYSYEQYF. CDR3 DNA sequence: TGTGCCAGCAGCCAAGAATATTGGGGGTCATACTCCTACGAGCAGTACTTC.

V usage is TRBV7-2 and J usage is TRBJ1-6; a weak D match, TRBD1 (5 bases). This CDR3 spans 20 amino acids. V dropped 1 base and J dropped 0 bases, with 19 bases sitting between them. Germline assignment: CDR1 SGHTA and CDR2 FQGNSA. CDR3 amino acids: CASSLVGGGPGSSYNSPLHF. CDR3 in DNA: TGTGCCAGCAGCTTAGTTGGGGGGGGACCAGGGAGCTCCTATAATTCACCCCTCCACTTT.

V gene TRBV19 combines with J gene TRBJ1-5; 7 bases line up with TRBD1. The germline gives CDR1 LNHDA, CDR2 SQIVND (reference sequence). Trimming removed 8 bases from V and 5 bases from J; junction bases left unmatched: 3. The CDR3 consists of 12 residues. The CDR3: CASDRDHQPQHF. CDR3 coding DNA: TGTGCCAGTGACAGGGATCATCAGCCCCAGCATTTT. The full variable domain, with the rest looked up from reference TRBV19 and TRBJ1-5, is DGGITQSPKYLFRKEGQNVTLSCEQNLNHDAMYWYRQDPGQGLRLIYYSQIVNDFQKGDIAEGYSVSREKKESFPLTVTSAQKNPTAFYLCASDRDHQPQHFGDGTRLSIL.

This clonotype was counted many times. The chain joins TRBV7-8 to TRBJ2-1, with 12 bases lining up with TRBD2. Per germline, CDR1 SGHVS and CDR2 FQNEAQ. The CDR3 consists of 16 residues. V lost 2 bases and J lost 6; bases outside the gene matches: 5. CDR3 sequence: CASSLSSGLAGNEQFF. The CDR3 DNA is TGTGCCAGCAGCTTATCCTCGGGACTAGCGGGCAATGAGCAGTTCTTC.

This clonotype was seen repeatedly, ten times or more. This sequence joins TRBV7-8 and TRBJ1-2; D is unclear. Trimming removed 0 bases from V and 6 bases from J, with 14 bases in between. The CDR3 has 15 amino acids. The germline V gene has CDR1 SGHVS and CDR2 FQNEAQ. CDR3 protein: CASSLAPRAQDGYTF. The CDR3 nucleotides read TGTGCCAGCAGCTTAGCGCCAAGGGCGCAGGATGGCTACACCTTC.

The table lists this clonotype with many counts. The J gene is TRBJ1-6, the V gene TRBV6-1; D unclear. The V end was cut by 3 bases, the J end by 0 bases, with 15 bases between. The length of the CDR3 is 18 residues. Germline-derived CDR1 and CDR2 are MNHNS and SASEGT. This CDR3 is CASSEGHIRSSYNSPLHF. The CDR3 DNA reads TGTGCCAGCAGTGAGGGCCACATCCGGAGCTCCTATAATTCACCCCTCCACTTT.

This sequence joins TRBV19 and TRBJ2-1; no clear D gene. CDR1 LNHDA and CDR2 SQIVND come from the germline V gene (reference sequence). CDR3 length: 15 amino acids. V lost 7 bases and J 3 bases, leaving 16 bases between the germline ends. Here the CDR3 reads CASNPWAGIYNEQFF. Here the CDR3 DNA reads TGTGCCAGTAACCCGTGGGCCGGCATCTACAATGAGCAGTTCTTC.

This clonotype was detected a few times. Its ends do not fully match the called genes, so a read error is possible. The gene calls are TRBV6-2 or TRBV6-3 and TRBJ2-7; 7 bases match TRBD1. Germline V gene data show CDR1 as MNHEY and CDR2 as SVGEGT. There are 16 residues in the CDR3. In DNA form, the CDR3 reads TGTACCAGCAGTTCTAGAGCCGGGACAGCTTCCTACGAGCAGTACTTC. This sequence encodes CTSSSRAGTASYEQYF.

The V gene is TRBV5-1, the J gene TRBJ2-1, with unresolved D. Germline V gene data show CDR1 as SGHRS and CDR2 as YFSETQ. The CDR3 is 15 amino acids. Trimming removed 4 bases at V and 0 bases at J, with 11 bases between. The CDR3 here is CASSAVTSSYNEQFF. In nucleotides, the CDR3 is TGCGCCAGCAGCGCCGTGACGAGCTCCTACAATGAGCAGTTCTTC. Drawing the rest from reference TRBV5-1 and TRBJ2-1, the complete variable domain is KAGVTQTPRYLIKTRGQQVTLSCSPISGHRSVSWYQQTPGQGLQFLFEYFSETQRNKGNFPGRFSGRQFSNSRSEMNVSTLELGDSALYLCASSAVTSSYNEQFFGPGTRLTVL.

This clonotype was detected many times. This chain connects TRBV5-6 to TRBJ2-2; D not certain. CDR1 and CDR2 from the germline V gene are SGHDT and YYEEEE. V lost 2 bases and J 6 bases, leaving 5 bases between the germline ends. This CDR3 contains 12 residues. CDR3: CASSFVAGELFF. The CDR3 nucleotides read TGTGCCAGCAGCTTTGTCGCCGGGGAGCTGTTTTTT. Full variable domain (remainder filled in from reference TRBV5-6 and TRBJ2-2): DAGVTQSPTHLIKTRGQQVTLRCSPKSGHDTVSWYQQALGQGPQFIFQYYEEEERQRGNFPDRFSGHQFPNYSSELNVNALLLGDSALYLCASSFVAGELFFGEGSRLTVL.

This clonotype has a count of ten or more. The CDR3 spells CASSLSPGLGYEQYF. The CDR3 DNA reads as TGTGCCAGCAGTTTAAGCCCGGGCCTTGGATACGAGCAGTACTTC. The V gene is TRBV12-3 or TRBV12-4, the J gene TRBJ2-7, with D hard to call. The CDR3 totals 15 residues. The V gene lost 2 bases and the J gene lost 4 bases, with 15 bases spanning the gap.

This clonotype was detected ten times or more. This rearrangement joins TRBV24-1 to TRBJ2-1; D gene uncertain. Germline lookup yields CDR1 KGHDR and CDR2 SFDVKD. V was cut by 5 bases and J by 0 bases, with 4 bases left in between. The CDR3 runs 13 residues. The CDR3 loop reads CATSGRSYNEQFF. As DNA, the CDR3 is TGTGCCACCAGTGGGCGCTCCTACAATGAGCAGTTCTTC.

In this sample, this clonotype turned up many times. The chain employs TRBV13 and TRBJ2-5; D remains unclear. The length of the CDR3 is 15 residues. The germline gives CDR1 PRHDT, CDR2 FYEKMQ (reference sequence). With 4 bases removed from V and 2 bases from J, the gap between germline ends came to 14 bases. CDR3 sequence (DNA): TGTGCCAGCAGCTACACCGGGTCGGGTCAAGAGACCCAGTACTTC. Translated: CASSYTGSGQETQYF.

About this clonotype itself: Sequence at one end of the junction differs from germline and may be a read error. The chain combines TRBV7-9 with TRBJ1-3, with 8 positions matching TRBD1. This CDR3 is built from 17 residues. Germline CDR1 reads SEHNR; CDR2 reads FQNEAQ (reference sequence). The CDR3 is CASGKSGQASSGNTICF. The CDR3 region has the DNA TGTGCCAGCGGCAAATCGGGACAGGCGAGCTCTGGAAACACCATATGTTTT.

This clonotype was found many times. The chain has TRBV28 and TRBJ1-5, with 8 positions matching TRBD1. Germline assignment: CDR1 MDHEN and CDR2 SYDVKM. The CDR3 has 16 amino acids. The trim removed 0 bases at V and 1 base at J, leaving 2 bases unmatched. The CDR3 sequence: CASSLWTGVSNQPQHF. The CDR3 DNA reads as TGTGCCAGCAGTTTATGGACAGGGGTAAGCAATCAGCCCCAGCATTTT.

The V and J genes are TRBV6-2 or TRBV6-3 and TRBJ2-6; D unclear. Trimming took 4 bases from V and 0 from J, leaving 7 bases between them. The CDR3 is 15 residues long. CDR1 is MNHEY and CDR2 is SVGEGT in the germline V gene. CDR3 nucleotide sequence: TGTGCCAGCAGTTCAGGAATCTCTGGGGCCAACGTCCTGACTTTC. It specifies CASSSGISGANVLTF.

This clonotype was seen repeatedly, ten times or more. J is TRBJ2-5 and V is TRBV20-1, with 7 bases aligning to TRBD1. The CDR3 covers 12 residues. The J segment lost 5 bases and the V segment lost 8 bases, leaving 8 bases of the junction unmatched. The germline V gene encodes CDR1 DFQATT and CDR2 SNEGSKA (reference sequence). For the CDR3, the DNA is TGCAGTCAATACAGGGGAACGGAGACCCAGTACTTC. Its translation is CSQYRGTETQYF.